Shown below are 20 T cell receptor beta chains from a single sample sequenced in a study of T cells in Graves' hyperthyroidism and ophthalmopathy. Amplification of TCR beta CDR3 regions was performed using RNA transcripts as template. TCR CDR3 underwent first-round RT-PCR with the HTBI primer set. One entry per CDR3 protein, called by TCRdb with MiXCR from the multiplex PCR reads. The data contain under 700,000 distinct CDR3 sequences, around 15% of them singletons. Sequencing was done on a sample of blood. All receptors derive from a woman younger than 35 with Graves' hyperthyroidism.

J is TRBJ1-2 and V is TRBV7-2, with D tentatively TRBD1 (5 bases). The CDR3 sequence is 15 residues long. Germline values: CDR1 SGHTA, CDR2 FQGNSA. Trimming took 4 bases from V and 5 from J, leaving 17 bases between them. CDR3 loop: CASSSLGTELYGYTF. The CDR3 DNA reads TGTGCCAGCAGCTCCCTCGGGACTGAACTTTATGGCTACACCTTC.

This clonotype was counted at least ten times. The V and J genes are TRBV3-1 and TRBJ2-7, with 7 nucleotides matching TRBD1. V was pared by 1 base and J by 5 bases, with 5 bases of the junction left unmatched. The CDR3 loop spans 14 amino acids. Looked up from germline, CDR1 is LGHDT and CDR2 is YNNKEL (reference sequence). The CDR3 nucleotides read TGTGCCAGCAGCCAAGTAGACAGGGACAACGAGCAGTACTTC. Amino acids: CASSQVDRDNEQYF.

This clonotype has a count of ten or more. This chain uses TRBV20-1 with TRBJ2-1; 8 bases are shared with TRBD2. V was clipped by 6 bases and J by 8 bases; unmatched bases: 6. The CDR3 runs to 12 residues. Germline assignment: CDR1 DFQATT and CDR2 SNEGSKA (reference sequence). Here the CDR3 DNA reads TGCAGTGCCAAGACTAGCGACCATGAGCAGTTCTTC. Protein product: CSAKTSDHEQFF.

This chain uses TRBV14 with TRBJ2-2; TRBD2 matches at 7 bases. V lost 4 bases, J lost 3 bases, and 5 bases stayed unmatched. CDR1 and CDR2 (germline): SGHDN, FVKESK. There are 15 residues in the CDR3. The CDR3 loop reads CASSPGGGDTGELFF. CDR3 nucleotide sequence: TGTGCCAGCAGCCCCGGGGGAGGGGACACCGGGGAGCTGTTTTTT.

In its sample, this clonotype was seen a few times. A much larger clonotype is one base distant, so this may be a read error. V usage is TRBV3-1 and J usage is TRBJ1-2, with D maybe TRBD1 (6 bases). V was trimmed by 2 bases and J by 0 bases, leaving 7 bases between them. The CDR3 is made up of 14 amino acids. The germline gives CDR1 LGHDT, CDR2 YNNKEL (reference sequence). The CDR3 coding sequence is TGTGCCAGCAGCCAATGGACAGCTAACTATGGCTACACCTTC. Protein sequence: CASSQWTANYGYTF.

The CDR3 protein is CASGLVIKTGPYEQYF. In DNA form, the CDR3 reads TGTGCTAGTGGTTTGGTAATCAAGACTGGACCCTACGAGCAGTACTTC. This chain uses TRBV12-5 with TRBJ2-7; unclear D gene. The CDR3 covers 16 residues. Germline V gene sequence: CDR1 LGHNT, CDR2 FRNRAP. The V gene lost 0 bases and the J gene lost 2 bases, with 14 bases spanning the gap.

This clonotype was counted between two and nine times. CDR3 protein: CASSTAAGADTQYF. The CDR3 nucleotides read TGTGCCAGCAGCACAGCGGCAGGGGCAGATACGCAGTATTTT. This chain links TRBV5-6 with TRBJ2-3; a possible D gene is TRBD1 (6 bases). Germline loops: CDR1 SGHDT, CDR2 YYEEEE. The V and J ends lost 4 bases and 4 bases respectively, with 13 bases between them. This CDR3 contains 14 residues.

This clonotype was detected many times. The gene calls are TRBV7-9 and TRBJ2-3; D unclear. Germline lookup yields CDR1 SEHNR and CDR2 FQNEAQ (reference sequence). V lost 2 bases to trimming and J lost 4 bases, with 10 bases between them. This CDR3 is built from 14 residues. The CDR3 DNA sequence: TGTGCCAGCAGCTTAACCAACAGAGCAGATACGCAGTATTTT. Protein product: CASSLTNRADTQYF.

V and J are TRBV20-1 and TRBJ2-5; the D is unclear. Germline CDR1 is DFQATT and CDR2 is SNEGSKA (reference sequence). Trimming left V 6 bases short and J 3 bases short, with 11 bases between. The CDR3 is 12 amino acids. This CDR3 reads CSARINEETQYF. CDR3 nucleotides: TGCAGTGCCAGGATCAATGAAGAGACCCAGTACTTC.

The rearrangement uses TRBV24-1 and TRBJ2-3; D not certain. CDR1 KGHDR and CDR2 SFDVKD come from the germline V gene. This CDR3 comprises 11 residues. Trimming pared 5 bases from V and 5 bases from J, leaving 4 bases between. For the CDR3, the DNA is TGTGCCACCAGTGGTGGAGATACGCAGTATTTT. Translated, it gives CATSGGDTQYF.

This clonotype was seen more than once but under ten times. The chain uses TRBV3-1 and TRBJ2-5, with TRBD2 matching 8 bases. From germline, CDR1 is LGHDT and CDR2 YNNKEL (reference sequence). The CDR3 spans 17 residues. Trimming cost V 4 bases and J 7 bases; bases outside gene matches: 17. DNA of the CDR3: TGTGCCAGCAGCCGAGACGAACGGCGGGGGGCTTTGTGGACCCAGTACTTC. It translates to CASSRDERRGALWTQYF.

For the CDR3, the DNA is TGTGCCATAGGACAGGGGGCCTACGAGCAGTACTTC. Protein: CAIGQGAYEQYF. The chain couples TRBV10-3 to TRBJ2-7; 10 bases are a match to TRBD1. The trim removed 9 bases at V and 2 bases at J, leaving 1 base unmatched. CDR3 size: 12 residues. The germline V gene has CDR1 ENHRY and CDR2 SYGVKD.

This clonotype was seen many times. The rearrangement uses TRBV28 and TRBJ2-1; 10 bases align to TRBD2. V trimming: 3 bases; J trimming: 6 bases; junction bases outside the gene matches: 20. Germline lookup yields CDR1 MDHEN and CDR2 SYDVKM. The CDR3 covers 20 residues. CDR3 coding DNA: TGTGCCAGCAGTTTGCGCGTCCGGGACATATGGACTAGCGGTAGCAATGAGCAGTTCTTC. It encodes CASSLRVRDIWTSGSNEQFF.

The rearrangement uses TRBV28 and TRBJ2-1; D not resolved. CDR1 is MDHEN and CDR2 is SYDVKM in the germline V gene. This CDR3 is 13 amino acids long. Trimming pared 7 bases from V and 7 bases from J, leaving 14 bases between. The CDR3 protein is CASTLTGGNEQFF. CDR3 nucleotides: TGTGCCAGCACCCTCACTGGTGGGAATGAGCAGTTCTTC.

The chain joins TRBV20-1 to TRBJ2-3, with D unresolved. CDR1 is DFQATT and CDR2 is SNEGSKA in the germline V gene (reference sequence). CDR3 length: 12 residues. The V end was cut by 2 bases, the J end by 4 bases, with 7 bases between. CDR3 residues: CSARFDPDTQYF. The CDR3 DNA reads TGCAGTGCTAGATTCGACCCAGATACGCAGTATTTT.

This clonotype has ten or more counts. The chain links TRBV12-3 or TRBV12-4 to TRBJ2-3; 10 bases match TRBD2. V shed 3 bases and J 4 bases; nucleotides not matched to a gene: 10. The CDR3 totals 17 residues. DNA for the CDR3: TGTGCCAGCAGTTTTGGGACCCTAGCGGGAGACCCAGATACGCAGTATTTT. It yields the protein CASSFGTLAGDPDTQYF.

At least ten counts were recorded for this clonotype. The rearrangement links TRBV20-1 to TRBJ2-5, with D perhaps matching TRBD1 or TRBD2 (5 bases each). Germline CDR1 reads DFQATT; CDR2 reads SNEGSKA (reference sequence). The CDR3 covers 18 residues. V lost 5 bases to trimming and J lost 2 bases, with 27 bases between them. CDR3 sequence reads: CSAGGTVLPPHRQETQYF. CDR3 nucleotide sequence: TGCAGTGCTGGGGGTACAGTCCTCCCCCCCCACCGACAAGAGACCCAGTACTTC.

The chain combines TRBV5-1 with TRBJ2-3; D might be TRBD1 (6 bases). Per germline, CDR1 SGHRS and CDR2 YFSETQ. The CDR3 is 16 amino acids. The V end was cut by 0 bases, the J end by 0 bases, with 11 bases between. CDR3 protein: CASSLAVGQSTDTQYF. CDR3 nucleotides: TGCGCCAGCAGCTTGGCCGTTGGACAGAGCACAGATACGCAGTATTTT.

This clonotype was counted a single time. This chain connects TRBV7-6 to TRBJ2-7; 9 bases map to TRBD1. Unmatched junction bases numbered 8, after V lost 0 bases and J lost 2 bases. The CDR3 runs 17 residues. The germline gives CDR1 SGHVS, CDR2 FNYEAQ. The chain's CDR3 is CASSLARGGTGTYEQYF. CDR3 coding DNA: TGTGCCAGCAGCTTAGCGCGGGGAGGGACAGGGACCTACGAGCAGTACTTC.

In regard to this clonotype: Given a much more abundant clone one base away, this may be a read error. This CDR3 reads CSRAVGTGSYEQYF. In DNA, the CDR3 is TGCTCCCGAGCCGTGGGGACAGGGTCCTACGAGCAGTACTTC. The genes are TRBV20-1 and TRBJ2-7, with TRBD1 matching over 9 bases. CDR3 size: 14 residues. Germline CDR1 and CDR2: DFQATT and SNEGSKA (reference sequence).